What follows are 29 T cell receptor beta chains derived from one specimen sequenced in a study of T cells after yellow fever vaccination (dated by TCRdb to the late 2010s). Library method: 5' RACE. TCRdb records Illumina NovaSeq 6000 as the sequencer. Starting from the raw public reads, TCRdb applied fastp trimming at Q25, assembled clones with MiXCR and retained in-frame beta chains. Every entry covers one CDR3 protein and lists the most common genes and DNA from its rows. Present in this sample are a few hundred thousand distinct CDR3 sequences, over 4% of which were seen just once. The ten largest clonotypes hold roughly 24% of the sample. The sample's treatment or condition label, in plain terms: live attenuated yellow fever vaccine strain. The material was PBMCs, obtained 5 days after the yellow fever booster vaccination. The receptors derive from a man in his late teens or twenties who received the YFV17D yellow fever vaccine.

The chain is built from TRBV4-1 and TRBJ1-5; D uncertain. CDR3 size: 15 residues. The germline gives CDR1 MGHRA, CDR2 YSYEKL. Deletions cut 5 bases from V and 4 bases from J, with 15 bases between. The CDR3 nucleotides read TGCGCCAGCAGCACCCAGGAAGGGAGGAATCAGCCCCAGCATTTT. Residues: CASSTQEGRNQPQHF.

Only a few counts were recorded for this clonotype. The chain couples TRBV20-1 to TRBJ2-5; the D gene could be TRBD1 or TRBD2 (6 bases each). Trimming took off 6 bases at V and 1 base at J, with 15 bases between the two ends. This CDR3 is 14 amino acids long. Germline CDR1 DFQATT, CDR2 SNEGSKA (reference sequence). CDR3 amino acids: CSAEGGLIQETQYF. CDR3 nucleotide sequence: TGCAGTGCAGAGGGGGGCTTGATCCAAGAGACCCAGTACTTC.

In this sample, this clonotype turned up many times. V usage is TRBV6-2 or TRBV6-3 and J usage is TRBJ2-1, with a weak D call TRBD2 (5 bases). V was shortened by 3 bases and J by 6 bases, with 15 bases between the two germline ends. Germline V gives CDR1 MNHEY, CDR2 SVGEGT. This CDR3 comprises 15 residues. CDR3 DNA sequence: TGTGCCAGCAGTTATGCCCTGGACGAGGGCAATGAGCAGTTCTTC. This codes for CASSYALDEGNEQFF.

This clonotype has a handful of counts. The chain uses TRBV15 and TRBJ1-5; D unresolved. Germline assignment: CDR1 LNHNV and CDR2 YYDKDF (reference sequence). The V and J ends lost 4 bases and 0 bases respectively, with 13 bases between them. The CDR3 consists of 16 residues. CDR3 sequence reads: CATSMENGYSNQPQHF. CDR3 bases: TGTGCCACCAGCATGGAAAACGGATATAGCAATCAGCCCCAGCATTTT.

The chain couples TRBV28 to TRBJ2-5, with D perhaps TRBD2 (7 bases). V lost 10 bases and J 4 bases, leaving 16 bases between the germline ends. Germline V CDR1 and CDR2: MDHEN, SYDVKM. The CDR3 spans 13 residues. CDR3: CATLGGATETQYF. The CDR3 coding sequence is TGTGCCACGCTGGGGGGGGCAACAGAGACCCAGTACTTC.

Ten or more counts support this clonotype. V and J are TRBV12-3 or TRBV12-4 and TRBJ2-1; TRBD1 aligns across 9 bases. The V gene end was trimmed by 3 bases and the J gene end by 14 bases; junction bases not matched to a gene: 2. This CDR3 has 11 residues. Written as DNA, the CDR3 is TGTGCCAGCAGTTTGGGACAGGGAAAGTTCTTC. Its protein is CASSLGQGKFF.

A few counts support this clonotype. The rearrangement links TRBV15 to TRBJ2-2; D tentatively reads TRBD1 or TRBD2 (5 bases each). This CDR3 is 16 amino acids long. Trimming removed 1 base from V and 2 bases from J, with 11 bases in between. Germline V CDR1 and CDR2: LNHNV, YYDKDF (reference sequence). The CDR3 is CATSRGDRGNTGELFF. The CDR3 bases are TGTGCCACCAGCAGAGGGGACCGGGGCAACACCGGGGAGCTGTTTTTT.

This clonotype was recorded many times. This rearrangement joins TRBV4-2 to TRBJ2-3; no firm D call. The ends were cut back, 0 bases at V and 10 bases at J, with 8 bases in the middle. Per germline, CDR1 LGHNA and CDR2 YNFKEQ. CDR3 size: 12 residues. The CDR3 spells CASSQDLRAQYF. CDR3 coding DNA: TGTGCCAGCAGCCAAGATTTAAGAGCGCAGTATTTT.

Only a few counts were recorded for this clonotype. The V gene is TRBV7-9, the J gene TRBJ1-1; no firm D call. V was trimmed by 2 bases and J by 10 bases, leaving 8 bases between them. CDR3 length equals 11 residues. Germline values: CDR1 SEHNR, CDR2 FQNEAQ (reference sequence). In nucleotides, the CDR3 is TGTGCCAGCAGCTTACAGGACGGAGCTTTCTTT. It codes for CASSLQDGAFF.

This clonotype was observed many times. The V call is TRBV7-6, the J call TRBJ1-5; maybe TRBD1 (6 bases). The CDR3 runs to 14 residues. Germline values: CDR1 SGHVS, CDR2 FNYEAQ. The V and J ends lost 1 base and 7 bases respectively, with 11 bases between them. The CDR3 protein is CASSLETGRQPQHF. CDR3 coding DNA: TGTGCCAGCAGCTTAGAAACAGGGCGCCAGCCCCAGCATTTT.

The chain has TRBV7-9 and TRBJ1-5; D may be TRBD1 (5 bases). Germline CDR1 is SEHNR and CDR2 is FQNEAQ (reference sequence). The V and J ends lost 2 bases and 6 bases respectively, with 8 bases between them. CDR3 length: 13 residues. CDR3 protein: CASSLHQGQPQHF. CDR3 DNA sequence: TGTGCCAGCAGCTTACATCAGGGTCAGCCCCAGCATTTT.

There are many counts of this clonotype. The chain uses TRBV6-1 and TRBJ2-5; perhaps TRBD1 as D (5 bases). Trimming took off 3 bases at V and 4 bases at J, with 9 bases between the two ends. This CDR3 comprises 13 residues. CDR1 is MNHNS and CDR2 is SASEGT in the germline V gene. The CDR3, as DNA: TGTGCCAGCAGTGAGAGAAGGGGAGAGACCCAGTACTTC. Protein product: CASSERRGETQYF.

At least ten counts were recorded for this clonotype. Relative to the germline gene, one junction end is altered; a read error may explain this. The genes are TRBV5-1 and TRBJ1-5; D remains ambiguous. CDR3 length equals 13 residues. The germline gives CDR1 SGHRS, CDR2 YFSETQ. This chain's CDR3 is CASSVDSNQPQHF. The CDR3 coding sequence is TGTGCCAGCAGCGTAGACAGCAATCAGCCCCAGCATTTT.

This chain joins TRBV11-2 and TRBJ2-2; 9 nucleotides agree with TRBD1. Germline V gene lookup returns CDR1 SGHAT and CDR2 FQNNGV. The length of the CDR3 is 16 residues. V lost 0 bases and J lost 7; bases outside the gene matches: 6. The CDR3 reads CASSLEGDRVYGELFF. CDR3 DNA sequence: TGTGCCAGCAGCTTAGAAGGGGACAGGGTATACGGGGAGCTGTTTTTT.

The sample holds a few counts of this clonotype. The chain recombines TRBV15 with TRBJ2-5; D possibly corresponds to TRBD1 (6 bases). CDR3 length: 14 amino acids. Trimming removed 0 bases at V and 4 bases at J, with 9 bases between. The germline V gene encodes CDR1 LNHNV and CDR2 YYDKDF (reference sequence). CDR3 nucleotide sequence: TGTGCCACCAGCAGAGACCAGGGGAGAGAGACCCAGTACTTC. Its translation: CATSRDQGRETQYF.

This clonotype was seen a few times. The chain joins TRBV6-6 to TRBJ1-1, with unresolved D. With 6 bases removed from V and 1 base from J, the gap between germline ends came to 15 bases. Per germline, CDR1 MNHNY and CDR2 SVGAGI (reference sequence). This CDR3 has 15 amino acids. The CDR3 here is CASRGPRLQNTEAFF. CDR3 sequence (DNA): TGTGCCAGCAGGGGCCCGAGGCTACAGAACACTGAAGCTTTCTTT.

This chain connects TRBV12-3 or TRBV12-4 to TRBJ2-7, with D possibly being TRBD1 or TRBD2 (7 bases each). The CDR3 is 13 residues long. Deletions cut 8 bases from V and 5 bases from J, with 16 bases between. CDR3 in DNA: TGTGCCAGCGGTCTGGGAGGGGGCGACGAGCAGTACTTC. As protein: CASGLGGGDEQYF.

The chain combines TRBV7-9 with TRBJ1-1; unclear D gene. This CDR3 has 13 amino acids. Deletions cut 1 base from V and 4 bases from J, with 7 bases between. The germline CDR1 and CDR2 sequences are SEHNR and FQNEAQ (reference sequence). DNA of the CDR3: TGTGCCAGCAGCTTAGAACAGATCACTGAAGCTTTCTTT. Its protein product is CASSLEQITEAFF.

The chain is built from TRBV4-3 and TRBJ2-5; the match to TRBD1 covers 7 bases. Trimming removed 1 base from V and 0 bases from J; junction bases left unmatched: 2. CDR1 is LGHNA and CDR2 is YSLEER in the germline V gene. The CDR3 spans 15 residues. This CDR3 reads CASSQVDRDQETQYF. CDR3 nucleotide sequence: TGCGCCAGCAGCCAAGTCGACAGGGACCAAGAGACCCAGTACTTC.

There are a few counts of this clonotype. V and J are TRBV5-1 and TRBJ2-5, with TRBD1 identical over 8 bases. Germline V gene data show CDR1 as SGHRS and CDR2 as YFSETQ. V lost 1 base to trimming and J lost 3 bases; unmatched junction nucleotides: 11. This CDR3 has 17 residues. The CDR3 bases are TGCGCCAGCAGCTTGTCCGACCCAAGACAGGGGAAAGAGACCCAGTACTTC. Amino acid sequence: CASSLSDPRQGKETQYF.

The V and J genes are TRBV11-2 and TRBJ2-5, with 8 bases matching TRBD2. After removal of 7 bases from V and 2 bases from J, the junction contained 15 bases not matched to a gene. Germline-derived CDR1 and CDR2 are SGHAT and FQNNGV. The CDR3 is 17 amino acids. This chain's CDR3 is CASTPPGGGRTQETQYF. The CDR3 DNA follows: TGTGCCAGCACCCCCCCGGGCGGGGGGCGGACACAAGAGACCCAGTACTTC.

The sample holds many counts of this clonotype. The J gene is TRBJ2-1, the V gene TRBV7-2; TRBD2 agrees at 9 bases. CDR3 length equals 15 residues. The V segment lost 5 bases and the J segment 3 bases; nucleotides outside the gene matches: 5. CDR1 SGHTA and CDR2 FQGNSA come from the germline V gene. CDR3 sequence reads: CASSAAGGSYNEQFF. CDR3 DNA: TGTGCCAGCAGCGCAGCGGGGGGAAGCTACAATGAGCAGTTCTTC.

This clonotype has only a few counts. The rearrangement joins TRBV11-2 to TRBJ1-4; D is ambiguous. V was pared by 5 bases and J by 12 bases, with 13 bases between. This CDR3 has 12 amino acids. Germline V gene data show CDR1 as SGHAT and CDR2 as FQNNGV. The CDR3 region has the DNA TGTGCCAGCAGCACCCGCTCCGGTCAACTGTTTTTT. It translates to CASSTRSGQLFF.

This clonotype was recorded a few times. The V call is TRBV9, the J call TRBJ1-3; no definite D call. Germline V gene data show CDR1 as SGDLS and CDR2 as YYNGEE. The V end lost 0 bases, the J end lost 6 bases, and 4 bases lay between the germline ends. The CDR3 loop spans 12 amino acids. This CDR3 reads CASSVVENTIYF. CDR3 DNA sequence: TGTGCCAGCAGCGTAGTGGAAAACACCATATATTTT.

This clonotype was counted only a few times. The chain is built from TRBV4-2 and TRBJ2-7; 7 positions agree with TRBD2. The CDR3 spans 16 residues. CDR1 and CDR2 (germline): LGHNA, YNFKEQ. V lost 0 bases and J lost 6; bases outside the gene matches: 11. CDR3 in amino acids: CASSQDRSGVAAEQYF. The DNA for the CDR3 is TGTGCCAGCAGCCAAGATCGAAGCGGGGTAGCGGCCGAGCAGTACTTC.

The table lists this clonotype with a few counts. The CDR3 is CASSLQPPPPHDRATNEKLFF. In nucleotides, the CDR3 is TGTGCCAGCAGTCTACAACCGCCCCCCCCACATGACAGGGCGACTAATGAAAAACTGTTTTTT. The V call is TRBV7-2, the J call TRBJ1-4; TRBD1 matches 7 bases. The germline CDR1 and CDR2 sequences are SGHTA and FQGNSA. J was trimmed by 2 bases and V by 6 bases; bases with no gene match: 24. The CDR3 runs 21 residues.

The rearrangement uses TRBV6-5 and TRBJ2-1, with D possibly called TRBD1 or TRBD2 (5 bases each). CDR3 length equals 14 residues. The ends were cut back, 10 bases at V and 4 bases at J, with 17 bases in the middle. Germline lookup yields CDR1 MNHEY and CDR2 SVGAGI. The CDR3 spells CATSDGTTYNEQFF. The CDR3 DNA follows: TGTGCCACGTCGGACGGGACCACTTACAATGAGCAGTTCTTC.

This clonotype showed up just a few times. This chain links TRBV13 with TRBJ2-7; D is perhaps TRBD2 (6 bases). This CDR3 comprises 13 residues. With 5 bases removed from V and 4 bases from J, the gap between germline ends came to 12 bases. Germline V gene sequence: CDR1 PRHDT, CDR2 FYEKMQ (reference sequence). The CDR3 here is CASSPTAGYEQYV. CDR3 in DNA: TGTGCCAGCAGCCCCACGGCGGGGTACGAGCAGTACGTC.

At least ten counts were recorded for this clonotype. The genes are TRBV5-1 and TRBJ2-2, with no clear D. V was trimmed by 2 bases and J by 6 bases, leaving 8 bases between them. The CDR3 has 13 amino acids. CDR1 SGHRS and CDR2 YFSETQ come from the germline V gene. The CDR3 loop is CASSLDISGELFF. As DNA, the CDR3 is TGCGCCAGCAGCTTAGACATATCCGGGGAGCTGTTTTTT.